These 19 T cell receptor beta chains were sequenced from one sample in a study of cytomegalovirus exposure and HLA in healthy donors. Primers for the PCR totalled 60 Vbeta and 13 Jbeta. Some clones are missing from TCRdb's copy, which holds only in-frame ones; the method was immunoSEQ multiplex PCR. The sample lists roughly 140,000 clones, roughly four fifths occurring once. The sequenced sample consisted of PBMCs. The receptor source for this set is a man aged 25 to 45 in good health and CMV-seropositive.

The chain combines TRBV29-1 with TRBJ2-3; 9 nucleotides agree with TRBD1. The length of the CDR3 is 14 residues. Germline trimming cut 4 bases from V and 6 bases from J; bases unmatched to any gene: 8. CDR1 is SQVTM and CDR2 is ANQGSEA in the germline V gene. CDR3 sequence reads: CSVGGQGFTDTQYF. DNA of the CDR3: TGCAGCGTTGGGGGACAGGGATTTACGGATACGCAGTATTTT.

The rearrangement uses TRBV2 and TRBJ1-1; D ambiguous. Germline lookup yields CDR1 SNHLY and CDR2 FYNNEI. This CDR3 has 13 amino acids. V lost 6 bases and J lost 4, with 12 bases in between. CDR3 amino acids: CASRRAWGTEAFF. The CDR3 bases are TGTGCCAGCAGGAGGGCTTGGGGCACTGAAGCTTTCTTT.

The chain uses TRBV28 and TRBJ1-6; maybe TRBD1 (5 bases). The CDR3 has 14 residues. The V and J ends lost 5 bases and 6 bases respectively, with 11 bases between them. Germline CDR1 and CDR2: MDHEN and SYDVKM. In DNA form, the CDR3 reads TGTGCCAGCAGTCCCGTTAGGGGTAATTCACCCCTCCACTTT. Translating it yields CASSPVRGNSPLHF.

The chain links TRBV14 to TRBJ1-1, with 11 bases aligning to TRBD1. The ends lost 3 bases at V and 3 bases at J; junction bases unmatched: 15. This CDR3 spans 19 amino acids. Germline V lookup: CDR1 SGHDN, CDR2 FVKESK. The CDR3 region is CASSHQRTGGILGHTEAFF. CDR3 nucleotide sequence: TGTGCCAGCAGCCACCAGCGGACAGGGGGCATTCTGGGGCACACTGAAGCTTTCTTT.

The chain has TRBV6-4 and TRBJ2-3; 11 positions agree with TRBD2. The CDR3 sequence is 16 residues long. The V gene end was trimmed by 3 bases and the J gene end by 2 bases; junction bases not matched to a gene: 4. Germline assignment: CDR1 MRHNA and CDR2 SNTAGT. In DNA form, the CDR3 reads TGTGCCAGCAGTGAGGGGACTAGCGGTGCCACAGATACGCAGTATTTT. This encodes CASSEGTSGATDTQYF.

The chain employs TRBV29-1 and TRBJ1-4; 11 nucleotides match TRBD1. Germline loops: CDR1 SQVTM, CDR2 ANQGSEA. The CDR3 covers 14 residues. The J segment lost 7 bases and the V segment lost 2 bases, leaving 3 bases of the junction unmatched. The CDR3 protein is CSVELGTGGEKLFF. The CDR3 region has the DNA TGCAGCGTTGAATTAGGGACAGGGGGTGAAAAACTGTTTTTT.

This clone was detected only once. This sequence joins TRBV27 and TRBJ2-7, with 7 bases fitting TRBD1. CDR1 and CDR2 (germline): MNHEY, SMNVEV (reference sequence). This CDR3 comprises 14 residues. With V trimmed by 4 bases and J by 7 bases, 10 bases remained unmatched. CDR3 sequence: CASSSNRGLGEQYF. The CDR3 bases are TGTGCCAGCAGTTCGAACAGGGGCCTGGGGGAGCAGTACTTC.

The chain links TRBV20-1 to TRBJ2-5; D not resolved. From germline, CDR1 is DFQATT and CDR2 SNEGSKA (reference sequence). With 6 bases removed from V and 9 bases from J, the gap between germline ends came to 14 bases. The CDR3 is 11 amino acids. The DNA for the CDR3 is TGCAGTGCCGTAGAAAAAGCTCCCCAGTACTTC. Protein: CSAVEKAPQYF.

V is TRBV19 and J is TRBJ2-1, with TRBD2 matching 12 bases. V lost 5 bases and J lost 6; bases outside the gene matches: 8. Germline V gives CDR1 LNHDA, CDR2 SQIVND (reference sequence). This CDR3 spans 16 amino acids. Here the CDR3 reads CASSGLAGGPANEQFF. DNA of the CDR3: TGTGCCAGTAGTGGTCTAGCGGGAGGGCCGGCCAATGAGCAGTTCTTC. Combining the CDR3 with reference TRBV19 and TRBJ2-1 gives the whole variable domain DGGITQSPKYLFRKEGQNVTLSCEQNLNHDAMYWYRQDPGQGLRLIYYSQIVNDFQKGDIAEGYSVSREKKESFPLTVTSAQKNPTAFYLCASSGLAGGPANEQFFGPGTRLTVL.

The V call is TRBV7-9, the J call TRBJ2-7, with D hard to call. V lost 3 bases and J lost 0, with 9 bases in between. Germline-derived CDR1 and CDR2 are SEHNR and FQNEAQ (reference sequence). The CDR3 totals 14 residues. The CDR3 protein is CASSLERFSYEQYF. The CDR3 DNA is TGTGCCAGCAGCTTGGAGAGATTCTCCTACGAGCAGTACTTC.

The CDR3 DNA sequence: TGTGCCAGCAGTTCCTCCCGCATAGCCTTCGAGGCTTTCTTT. It translates to CASSSSRIAFEAFF. The V call is TRBV27, the J call TRBJ1-1, with D hard to call. The CDR3 is made up of 14 amino acids. The germline gives CDR1 MNHEY, CDR2 SMNVEV (reference sequence). The V gene lost 4 bases and the J gene lost 11 bases, with 20 bases spanning the gap.

The J gene is TRBJ2-6, the V gene TRBV7-9; D may be TRBD1 (5 bases). The ends were cut back, 4 bases at V and 0 bases at J, with 16 bases in the middle. CDR3 size: 18 residues. Germline CDR1 is SEHNR and CDR2 is FQNEAQ (reference sequence). The chain's CDR3 is CASSSTERDSSGANVLTF. DNA for the CDR3: TGTGCCAGCAGCTCAACGGAACGTGACAGCTCTGGGGCCAACGTCCTGACTTTC.

V is TRBV11-2 and J is TRBJ1-5; 7 bases align to TRBD1. CDR3 length equals 14 residues. Germline V gene sequence: CDR1 SGHAT, CDR2 FQNNGV. V gave up 1 base and J gave up 4 bases; unmatched junction bases: 1. Written as DNA, the CDR3 is TGTGCCAGCAGCTTAGCAGGGGGGAATCAGCCCCAGCATTTT. Translated: CASSLAGGNQPQHF.

The rearrangement uses TRBV11-2 and TRBJ1-4; maybe TRBD1 (5 bases). Germline loops: CDR1 SGHAT, CDR2 FQNNGV. Trimming shortened V by 4 bases and J by 4 bases, and 16 bases separated the two germline ends. The CDR3 has 16 residues. The CDR3 spells CASSSFPGTNNEKLFF. Written as DNA, the CDR3 is TGTGCCAGCAGCTCCTTCCCGGGGACTAATAATGAAAAACTGTTTTTT.

As regards this clone: One end of the junction is discordant with germline, which a read error may explain. V usage is TRBV7-9 and J usage is TRBJ1-2, with unresolved D. Germline assignment: CDR1 SEHNR and CDR2 FQNEAQ (reference sequence). The CDR3 spans 11 residues. The CDR3 loop is CSSSSNYGYTF. CDR3 nucleotides: TGTTCCAGCAGCTCGAACTATGGCTACACCTTC.

This clone was counted only a few times. The rearrangement joins TRBV7-4 to TRBJ1-1; D remains unclear. V lost 5 bases to trimming and J lost 4 bases, with 17 bases between them. The germline CDR1 and CDR2 sequences are SGHVT and SQSDAQ. CDR3 length: 15 amino acids. The CDR3 loop is CASSEREGLGTEAFF. As DNA, the CDR3 is TGTGCCAGCAGCGAGAGGGAGGGATTGGGCACTGAAGCTTTCTTT. The full variable domain, its missing parts supplied by reference TRBV7-4 and TRBJ1-1, is GAGVSQSPRYKVAKRGRDVALRCDSISGHVTLYWYRQTLGQGSEVLTYSQSDAQRDKSGRPSGRFSAERPERSVSTLKIQRTEQGDSAVYLCASSEREGLGTEAFFGQGTRLTVV.

With respect to this clone: This CDR3 is missing its conserved last phenylalanine or tryptophan, likely due to a read error. No DNA is shown, since the ends of the CDR3 on it are uncertain; the CDR3 is the one TCRdb lists. V is TRBV28 and J is TRBJ2-7; TRBD1, the table's D call, lacks a check against the DNA. The germline gives CDR1 MDHEN, CDR2 SYDVKM. The CDR3 comprises 11 residues, both ends counted. The CDR3 is CASSSQGLYIL.

This chain uses TRBV29-1 with TRBJ1-5; the D is unclear. The CDR3 has 14 residues. The germline V gene has CDR1 SQVTM and CDR2 ANQGSEA. V lost 3 bases and J 0 bases, leaving 9 bases between the germline ends. CDR3 in amino acids: CSVEIPGSNQPQHF. CDR3 coding DNA: TGCAGCGTTGAGATTCCGGGTAGCAATCAGCCCCAGCATTTT. Drawing the rest from reference TRBV29-1 and TRBJ1-5, the complete variable domain is SAVISQKPSRDICQRGTSLTIQCQVDSQVTMMFWYRQQPGQSLTLIATANQGSEATYESGFVIDKFPISRPNLTFSTLTVSNMSPEDSSIYLCSVEIPGSNQPQHFGDGTRLSIL.

The CDR3 nucleotides are TGCGCCAGCAGCCAAGATCAGCAACCAACGGGTAGCACCATATATTTT. Its translation is CASSQDQQPTGSTIYF. The rearrangement uses TRBV4-3 and TRBJ1-3; D is uncertain. The CDR3 length is 16 residues. Germline CDR1 LGHNA, CDR2 YSLEER. V was clipped by 0 bases and J by 9 bases, with 18 bases between them.